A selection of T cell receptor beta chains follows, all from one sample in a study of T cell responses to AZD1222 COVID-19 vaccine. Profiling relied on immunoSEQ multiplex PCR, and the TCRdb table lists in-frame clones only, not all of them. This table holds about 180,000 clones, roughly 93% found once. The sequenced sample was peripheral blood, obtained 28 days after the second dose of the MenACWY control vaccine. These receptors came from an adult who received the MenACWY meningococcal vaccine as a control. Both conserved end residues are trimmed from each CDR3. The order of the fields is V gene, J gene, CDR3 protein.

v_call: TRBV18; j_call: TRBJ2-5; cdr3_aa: ASSRSVAGQETQY
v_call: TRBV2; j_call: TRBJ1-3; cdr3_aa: ASSVLNTIY
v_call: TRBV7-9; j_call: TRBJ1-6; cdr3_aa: ASSFGAGVYRNSPLH
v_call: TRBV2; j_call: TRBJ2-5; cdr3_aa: ASSEARGTQY
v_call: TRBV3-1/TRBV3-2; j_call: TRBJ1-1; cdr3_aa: ASSPGQALNTEAF
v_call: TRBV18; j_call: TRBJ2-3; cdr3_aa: ASSPPSTDTQY
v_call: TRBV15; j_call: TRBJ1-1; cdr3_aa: ATSRSGVGAAF
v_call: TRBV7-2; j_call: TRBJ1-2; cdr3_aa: ASSLTPFNYGYT
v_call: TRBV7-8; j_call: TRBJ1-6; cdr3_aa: ASSLGLLRNSPLH
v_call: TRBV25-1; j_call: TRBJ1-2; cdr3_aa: ASSERAVYGYT
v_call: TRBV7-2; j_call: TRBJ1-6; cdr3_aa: ASSLVGGARNSPLH
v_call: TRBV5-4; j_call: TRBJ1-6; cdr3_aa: ASSPGLDTAYNSPLH